Shown below are 32 T cell receptor beta chains from a single sample sequenced in a study of cytomegalovirus exposure and HLA in healthy donors. 13 Jbeta primers and 60 Vbeta primers were used for the PCR. Here immunoSEQ multiplex PCR was the method, and the copy in TCRdb shows in-frame clones only, minus some. The data show roughly 150,000 clones, around 80% seen once. The sequenced sample was PBMCs. These receptors were collected from a man aged 18 to 29 in good health and CMV-seropositive.

This sequence joins TRBV11-2 and TRBJ2-7, with D uncertain. CDR1 is SGHAT, CDR2 FQNNGV, per germline. V gave up 5 bases and J gave up 6 bases, with 11 bases separating them. This CDR3 has 12 amino acids. CDR3 bases: TGTGCCAGCAGCCCCGAGAGATGCGAGCAGTACTTC. Residues: CASSPERCEQYF.

The rearrangement links TRBV5-1 to TRBJ1-1; D is uncertain. Trimming pared 4 bases from V and 0 bases from J, leaving 10 bases between. The germline CDR1 and CDR2 sequences are SGHRS and YFSETQ. The CDR3 extends over 14 amino acids. The CDR3 reads CASSQTILNTEAFF. The CDR3 coding sequence is TGCGCCAGCAGCCAAACTATATTGAACACTGAAGCTTTCTTT.

The table lists this clone with a count of one. The J gene is TRBJ2-2, the V gene TRBV27, with a tentative D call TRBD1 (5 bases). This CDR3 spans 12 amino acids. The germline CDR1 and CDR2 sequences are MNHEY and SMNVEV (reference sequence). The germline V and J ends were trimmed by 5 bases and 5 bases, with 6 bases remaining between them. The CDR3 is CASSNRTGELFF. The DNA of the CDR3 is TGTGCCAGCAGTAACAGGACCGGGGAGCTGTTTTTT.

This chain links TRBV7-2 with TRBJ2-1, with no clear D. The germline CDR1 and CDR2 sequences are SGHTA and FQGNSA. V lost 5 bases, J lost 6 bases, and 11 bases lay in between. This CDR3 has 13 amino acids. CDR3 coding DNA: TGTGCCAGCAGCCGGTCCACGGGCAATGAGCAGTTCTTC. This gives the protein CASSRSTGNEQFF.

This clone has just one count. V is TRBV6-1 and J is TRBJ2-1; D might be TRBD2 (5 bases). From germline, CDR1 is MNHNS and CDR2 SASEGT. This CDR3 has 16 amino acids. The V end was cut by 4 bases, the J end by 0 bases, with 13 bases between. The CDR3 nucleotides are TGTGCCAGCAGTGGACTGACGGGGAGCTCCTACAATGAGCAGTTCTTC. Protein sequence: CASSGLTGSSYNEQFF.

The V gene is TRBV9, the J gene TRBJ1-1; 7 bases match TRBD1. Per the germline V gene, CDR1 is SGDLS and CDR2 is YYNGEE. This CDR3 has 14 amino acids. The V and J ends lost 2 bases and 2 bases, in that order; junction bases with no gene match: 3. CDR3 region: CASSVLGGNTEAFF. CDR3 nucleotides: TGTGCCAGCAGCGTTCTAGGGGGCAACACTGAAGCTTTCTTT.

The chain has TRBV18 and TRBJ1-1; D not certain. Germline V gene data show CDR1 as KGHSH and CDR2 as LQKENI. Trimming cost V 2 bases and J 4 bases, with 8 bases left between them. The CDR3 contains 13 residues. The CDR3 DNA sequence: TGTGCCAGCTCACCAAGCCGTGGCACTGAAGCTTTCTTT. This codes for CASSPSRGTEAFF.

The V and J genes are TRBV7-9 and TRBJ2-7; 9 nucleotides match TRBD2. The ends lost 3 bases at V and 5 bases at J; junction bases unmatched: 8. Per the germline V gene, CDR1 is SEHNR and CDR2 is FQNEAQ (reference sequence). This CDR3 contains 15 residues. Here the CDR3 reads CASSLGSGSLHEQYF. The CDR3 nucleotides are TGTGCCAGCAGCTTGGGTAGCGGGAGCCTCCACGAGCAGTACTTC. The full variable domain, with the rest looked up from reference TRBV7-9 and TRBJ2-7, is DTGVSQNPRHKITKRGQNVTFRCDPISEHNRLYWYRQTLGQGPEFLTYFQNEAQLEKSRLLSDRFSAERPKGSFSTLEIQRTEQGDSAMYLCASSLGSGSLHEQYFGPGTRLTVT.

As to this clone: Additional DNA sequences in this sample encode the identical CDR3. The chain couples TRBV28 to TRBJ2-7, with a tentative D call TRBD2 (6 bases). The V end lost 6 bases, the J end lost 0 bases, and 12 bases lay between the germline ends. CDR1 and CDR2 (germline): MDHEN, SYDVKM. The CDR3 sequence is 14 residues long. CDR3 nucleotides: TGTGCCAGCAGCTCAACGGGAGACTCCTACGAGCAGTACTTC. It is translated as CASSSTGDSYEQYF.

This rearrangement joins TRBV25-1 to TRBJ2-5; D is perhaps TRBD2 (6 bases). Trimming shortened V by 1 base and J by 2 bases, and 11 bases separated the two germline ends. This CDR3 contains 15 residues. The germline CDR1 and CDR2 sequences are MGHDK and SYGVNS. Here the CDR3 DNA reads TGTGCCAGCAGTGAATGGGCGGGACCGCAAGAGACCCAGTACTTC. Its translation is CASSEWAGPQETQYF.

V usage is TRBV11-3 and J usage is TRBJ2-1; TRBD1 is a possible D gene (5 bases). The ends were cut back, 7 bases at V and 8 bases at J, with 15 bases in the middle. CDR3 length: 13 amino acids. Germline V CDR1 and CDR2: SGHNT, YENEEA. CDR3 nucleotide sequence: TGTGCCAGCAAGGGCCAGGGTAATCATGAGCAGTTCTTC. Encoded protein: CASKGQGNHEQFF.

The J gene is TRBJ2-7, the V gene TRBV5-4, with 7 positions matching TRBD1. Germline CDR1 SGHNT, CDR2 YYREEE (reference sequence). The CDR3 covers 12 residues. Germline trimming cut 5 bases from V and 5 bases from J; bases unmatched to any gene: 4. The CDR3 is CASRTGSHEQYF. CDR3 DNA: TGTGCCAGCAGGACAGGGAGCCACGAGCAGTACTTC.

This clone has only a few counts. The junction shows a germline mismatch at one end, possibly a read error. The chain carries TRBV7-7 and TRBJ2-3, with 9 bases aligning to TRBD2. This CDR3 spans 15 amino acids. The germline gives CDR1 SSHAT, CDR2 FNYEAQ (reference sequence). The CDR3 region has the DNA TGTGCTAGCAGCATGTTTAGCGGGAGTGCAGATACGCAGTATTTT. This gives the protein CASSMFSGSADTQYF.

Only a few counts were recorded for this clone. The gene calls are TRBV27 and TRBJ2-5; D is unresolved. The J call may be mistaken, given a closer DNA end match to TRBJ2-7. The CDR3 is made up of 12 amino acids. Per the germline V gene, CDR1 is MNHEY and CDR2 is SMNVEV (reference sequence). CDR3 sequence reads: CASSPAGHEQYF. CDR3 DNA: TGTGCCAGCAGTCCGGCTGGGCACGAGCAGTACTTC.

The chain combines TRBV7-2 with TRBJ1-1, with a possible D match to TRBD1 (6 bases). Germline-derived CDR1 and CDR2 are SGHTA and FQGNSA. V lost 4 bases, J lost 3 bases, and 9 bases lay in between. The CDR3 loop spans 13 amino acids. This CDR3 is CASSSGQYTEAFF. CDR3 sequence (DNA): TGTGCCAGCAGCTCAGGACAGTACACTGAAGCTTTCTTT.

The genes are TRBV19 and TRBJ2-7; D might be TRBD2 (6 bases). Looked up from germline, CDR1 is LNHDA and CDR2 is SQIVND (reference sequence). This CDR3 is 13 amino acids long. Trimming removed 7 bases from V and 5 bases from J, with 15 bases in between. This CDR3 is CASKSSENHEQYF. The CDR3 region has the DNA TGTGCCAGTAAGTCTAGCGAAAACCACGAGCAGTACTTC.

The V gene is TRBV7-6, the J gene TRBJ2-3; TRBD1 agrees at 8 bases. The CDR3 runs 16 residues. The trim removed 5 bases at V and 1 base at J, leaving 8 bases unmatched. Germline-derived CDR1 and CDR2 are SGHVS and FNYEAQ. The CDR3 loop reads CASSPGPGGRTDTQYF. The CDR3 DNA reads TGTGCCAGCAGCCCAGGACCAGGGGGCCGCACAGATACGCAGTATTTT.

The sample holds a few counts of this clone. The chain carries TRBV10-2 and TRBJ1-1; D gene uncertain. The germline V gene has CDR1 WSHSY and CDR2 SAAADI. This CDR3 has 12 residues. V lost 3 bases and J 8 bases, leaving 10 bases between the germline ends. The CDR3 is CASSEVQAEAFF. The CDR3 nucleotides read TGCGCCAGCAGTGAAGTGCAGGCCGAAGCTTTCTTT.

The chain couples TRBV29-1 to TRBJ2-7; D perhaps matches TRBD2 (5 bases). Trimming pared 3 bases from V and 3 bases from J, leaving 9 bases between. The CDR3 totals 12 residues. Germline V lookup: CDR1 SQVTM, CDR2 ANQGSEA. The chain's CDR3 is CSVDFGNYEQYF. As DNA, the CDR3 is TGCAGCGTTGATTTCGGGAACTACGAGCAGTACTTC.

V usage is TRBV5-5 and J usage is TRBJ2-5; D may be TRBD2 (5 bases). Germline CDR1 is SGHKS and CDR2 is YYEKEE (reference sequence). This CDR3 contains 15 residues. Trimming took 1 base from V and 1 from J, leaving 11 bases between them. CDR3 coding DNA: TGTGCCAGCAGCTTGATCGGGGTGGGCCAAGAGACCCAGTACTTC. Translation gives CASSLIGVGQETQYF.

The chain carries TRBV7-2 and TRBJ2-7, with 8 bases fitting TRBD2. The length of the CDR3 is 15 residues. J gave up 2 bases and V 5 bases, and 8 bases lay outside the gene matches. The germline V gene encodes CDR1 SGHTA and CDR2 FQGNSA. The CDR3 protein is CASSISGATPYEQYF. The CDR3 coding sequence is TGTGCCAGCAGCATTAGCGGGGCTACCCCCTACGAGCAGTACTTC.

As to this clone: The junction differs from germline at one of its ends, possibly a read error. This rearrangement joins TRBV7-9 to TRBJ2-5, with D hard to call. The germline V gene encodes CDR1 SEHNR and CDR2 FQNEAQ (reference sequence). This CDR3 has 14 amino acids. CDR3: CSSSPGGTQETQYF. The CDR3 DNA reads TGTTCCAGCAGCCCCGGCGGCACTCAAGAGACCCAGTACTTC.

The chain employs TRBV19 and TRBJ2-6, with 12 bases lining up with TRBD2. Per the germline V gene, CDR1 is LNHDA and CDR2 is SQIVND (reference sequence). The CDR3 sequence is 20 residues long. The junction had 11 bases not matched to a gene; V was cut back by 5 bases and J by 0 bases. In DNA, the CDR3 is TGTGCCAGTAGTTCCCCCTCGACTAGCGGGAGATCCTCTGGGGCCAACGTCCTGACTTTC. It encodes CASSSPSTSGRSSGANVLTF.

The V and J genes are TRBV18 and TRBJ2-3; D remains unclear. Deletions cut 3 bases from V and 4 bases from J, with 11 bases between. Germline CDR1 is KGHSH and CDR2 is LQKENI. The CDR3 is 14 amino acids. Written as DNA, the CDR3 is TGTGCCAGCTCACCTCGAGAGTTGGCAGATACGCAGTATTTT. Translation gives CASSPRELADTQYF.

This clone was seen a handful of times. V and J are TRBV7-3 and TRBJ1-1; tentative D call: TRBD1 (6 bases). Germline CDR1 is SGHTA and CDR2 is FQGTGA. There are 13 residues in the CDR3. The V end was cut by 7 bases, the J end by 1 base, with 10 bases between. The CDR3 loop is CASTQGPNTEAFF. The DNA for the CDR3 is TGTGCCAGCACACAGGGCCCGAACACTGAAGCTTTCTTT.

The gene calls are TRBV5-1 and TRBJ2-1, with 13 bases aligning to TRBD2. The CDR3 has 15 amino acids. Trimming took 4 bases from V and 6 from J; bases not matched to a gene: 4. In germline, CDR1 is SGHRS, CDR2 YFSETQ. Written as DNA, the CDR3 is TGCGCCAGCAGCACAACTAGCGGGAGGGCCAATGAGCAGTTCTTC. Its translation is CASSTTSGRANEQFF.

J is TRBJ2-7 and V is TRBV15; 9 bases are a match to TRBD2. Trimming cost V 0 bases and J 7 bases; bases outside gene matches: 10. The length of the CDR3 is 16 residues. Per the germline V gene, CDR1 is LNHNV and CDR2 is YYDKDF (reference sequence). As DNA, the CDR3 is TGTGCCACCAGCAGAGAGGGGTTAGCGGGAGTGTATGAGCAGTACTTC. Translated, it gives CATSREGLAGVYEQYF.

V gene TRBV29-1 combines with J gene TRBJ2-1, with TRBD1 matching 9 bases. Germline V gene data show CDR1 as SQVTM and CDR2 as ANQGSEA. This CDR3 contains 13 residues. The V and J ends lost 6 bases and 7 bases, in that order; junction bases with no gene match: 7. The CDR3 region is CSVDRGGLNEQFF. The CDR3 DNA follows: TGCAGCGTGGACAGGGGAGGACTTAATGAGCAGTTCTTC.

The chain joins TRBV6-5 to TRBJ2-5, with 10 bases fitting TRBD2. The end of the DNA fits TRBJ2-7 better, so the J call may be wrong. Looked up from germline, CDR1 is MNHEY and CDR2 is SVGAGI. The CDR3 length is 15 residues. CDR3 in amino acids: CASSLSGLASYEQYF. The CDR3 DNA reads as TGTGCCAGCAGTTTATCGGGACTAGCGAGCTACGAGCAGTACTTC.

The rearrangement joins TRBV7-9 to TRBJ2-2; 12 bases align to TRBD2. The V gene end was trimmed by 5 bases and the J gene end by 7 bases; junction bases not matched to a gene: 8. CDR3 length equals 16 residues. Germline loops: CDR1 SEHNR, CDR2 FQNEAQ (reference sequence). The CDR3 DNA reads as TGTGCCAGCAGCCCGACTAGCGGGAGTCGGATCGGGGAGCTGTTTTTT. Translation gives CASSPTSGSRIGELFF.

On this clone: A read error may account for a junction end that differs from germline. The chain couples TRBV7-7 to TRBJ1-1; D is possibly TRBD1 (5 bases). Germline loops: CDR1 SSHAT, CDR2 FNYEAQ (reference sequence). The CDR3 is made up of 13 amino acids. The CDR3 reads CASSIDRNTEAFF. The CDR3 nucleotides are TGTGCTAGCAGCATAGACAGGAACACTGAAGCTTTCTTT.

This chain links TRBV7-8 with TRBJ1-2; possibly TRBD1 for D (5 bases). CDR3 length: 14 amino acids. Germline V gives CDR1 SGHVS, CDR2 FQNEAQ. V lost 1 base and J lost 2, with 8 bases in between. The CDR3 sequence is CASSLVAGNYGYTF. CDR3 coding DNA: TGTGCCAGCAGCTTAGTTGCAGGGAACTATGGCTACACCTTC.